The clone carrying this T cell receptor beta chain turned up a few times. Authors' methods: Estimation of nucleated cell counts was performed using reference gene primer amplification. Some clones are missing from TCRdb's copy, which holds only in-frame ones; the method was immunoSEQ multiplex PCR. V and J calls and clone size are those listed in that table; D and trimming were worked out from the DNA. The table has around 360,000 clones, roughly 87% seen once. The data derive from a study of blood T cell repertoires in COVID-19. The overall study: Sources were T cells, B-cell-depleted T cells, or PBMCs; the material itself was cDNA or gDNA.

Germline V lookup: CDR1 MGHRA, CDR2 YSYEKL. V trimming: 5 bases; J trimming: 4 bases; junction bases outside the gene matches: 7. This CDR3 contains 15 residues. Participants were aged about 18 to 90 years, lived in 24 US areas, and enrolled virtually. The sequencing sample was made of PBMCs or T cells enriched from blood (not recorded which). The rearrangement joins TRBV4-1 to TRBJ2-2, with 7 nucleotides matching TRBD2. This clonotype was obtained from a woman in her 30s who had recovered from COVID-19. CDR3 region: CASSIGTGGTGELFF. The CDR3 DNA is TGCGCCAGCAGCATAGGGACGGGGGGCACCGGGGAGCTGTTTTTT.